Below are 21 T cell receptor beta chains sequenced from a single sample in a study of shared clonotypes between healthy human individuals. Positive CCR7 selection of CD45RO-negative cells yielded the naive CD8 cells, and terminally differentiated effector memory CD45RA+ cells were excluded. Some clones are missing from TCRdb's copy, which holds only in-frame ones; the method was immunoSEQ multiplex PCR. The sample contains about 800,000 clones, just over 95% of which appear only once. The sequenced sample was naive CD8+ T cells sorted from blood. The origin of the receptors is a man younger than 45 in good health.

This chain's CDR3 is CASSEGQATLYEQYF. The CDR3 DNA follows: TGTGCCAGCAGTGAGGGACAGGCTACTCTCTACGAGCAGTACTTC. The chain carries TRBV28 and TRBJ2-7; 8 positions agree with TRBD1. Germline CDR1 and CDR2: MDHEN and SYDVKM. V trimming: 5 bases; J trimming: 3 bases; junction bases outside the gene matches: 9. This CDR3 contains 15 residues.

V is TRBV21-1 and J is TRBJ2-7. TRBV21-1 is a pseudogene. There are 14 residues in the CDR3. CDR3 nucleotide sequence: TGTGCCAGCAGCAAGGGGGTGACTCCCTACGAGCAGTACTTC. Translation: CASSKGVTPYEQYF.

The rearrangement links TRBV15 to TRBJ2-7, with 7 bases identical to TRBD1. V dropped 0 bases and J dropped 2; count of bases not matched to a gene: 13. Germline V gene data show CDR1 as LNHNV and CDR2 as YYDKDF (reference sequence). The CDR3 has 18 amino acids. The CDR3 nucleotides read TGTGCCACCAGCAGAGAGGCAGGGGAATGGGACAGCGCCTACGAGCAGTACTTC. It codes for CATSREAGEWDSAYEQYF.

J is TRBJ2-1 and V is TRBV9; D perhaps matches TRBD2 (5 bases). This CDR3 is built from 14 residues. Germline CDR1 SGDLS, CDR2 YYNGEE. V shed 0 bases and J shed 9 bases, with 13 bases lying between them. In nucleotides, the CDR3 is TGTGCCAGCAGCGTAGGGGAGCTTGAGTTTGAGCAGTTCTTC. Its translation: CASSVGELEFEQFF.

The chain couples TRBV10-2 to TRBJ2-1, with TRBD2 as a possible D gene (5 bases). The CDR3 covers 15 residues. Germline loops: CDR1 WSHSY, CDR2 SAAADI. V lost 0 bases to trimming and J lost 2 bases, with 8 bases between them. CDR3 bases: TGCGCCAGCAGTGAGTCCCGCGGGCCCTACAATGAGCAGTTCTTC. Residues: CASSESRGPYNEQFF.

V is TRBV4-1 and J is TRBJ2-7, with D tentatively TRBD1 (6 bases). The CDR3 contains 16 residues. The germline CDR1 and CDR2 sequences are MGHRA and YSYEKL. Deletions cut 4 bases from V and 0 bases from J, with 16 bases between. CDR3 coding DNA: TGCGCCAGCAGCCCCGAAACAGGGCGGAGCTCCTACGAGCAGTACTTC. This translates into CASSPETGRSSYEQYF.

V and J are TRBV10-3 and TRBJ2-7; D tentatively fits TRBD1 or TRBD2 (5 bases each). Between the trimmed V and J ends, which lost 1 base and 2 bases, there was a span of 9 bases. The CDR3 extends over 14 amino acids. CDR1 and CDR2 from the germline V gene are ENHRY and SYGVKD. The chain's CDR3 is CAISEYGTTYEQYF. The CDR3 DNA is TGTGCCATCAGTGAGTATGGGACCACCTACGAGCAGTACTTC.

The chain recombines TRBV28 with TRBJ2-3, with 8 bases that match TRBD2. The germline V gene encodes CDR1 MDHEN and CDR2 SYDVKM. This CDR3 has 17 amino acids. V was clipped by 5 bases and J by 4 bases; unmatched bases: 14. The CDR3 sequence: CASSRITSGSVADTQYF. The DNA for the CDR3 is TGTGCCAGCAGTCGAATAACGAGCGGGAGCGTCGCAGATACGCAGTATTTT.

The rearrangement uses TRBV9 and TRBJ1-1; D not certain. Trimming removed 5 bases at V and 3 bases at J, with 11 bases between. The germline CDR1 and CDR2 sequences are SGDLS and YYNGEE. The CDR3 extends over 13 amino acids. CDR3 region: CASRRGGDTEAFF. The CDR3 bases are TGTGCCAGCAGGCGGGGAGGTGACACTGAAGCTTTCTTT.

The chain employs TRBV10-2 and TRBJ1-1; no firm D call. The CDR3 totals 12 residues. Germline assignment: CDR1 WSHSY and CDR2 SAAADI. Trimming took 7 bases from V and 3 from J, leaving 9 bases between them. DNA of the CDR3: TGCGCCAGCAAGGCTGGCTACACTGAAGCTTTCTTT. Protein: CASKAGYTEAFF.

The genes are TRBV5-1 and TRBJ2-3; D tentatively reads TRBD1 or TRBD2 (5 bases each). The CDR3 contains 15 residues. V lost 0 bases to trimming and J lost 0 bases, with 8 bases between them. Germline loops: CDR1 SGHRS, CDR2 YFSETQ. The CDR3 region has the DNA TGCGCCAGCAGCTTGGACGGGGCAAGCACAGATACGCAGTATTTT. Translating gives CASSLDGASTDTQYF.

The chain employs TRBV5-5 and TRBJ2-7, with D maybe TRBD1 (6 bases). Germline-derived CDR1 and CDR2 are SGHKS and YYEKEE (reference sequence). V lost 4 bases and J lost 2, with 13 bases in between. The CDR3 sequence is 14 residues long. CDR3 sequence reads: CASSLWTEAYEQYF. In DNA, the CDR3 is TGTGCCAGCAGCCTTTGGACAGAAGCCTACGAGCAGTACTTC.

The V call is TRBV7-8, the J call TRBJ2-4; D assignment may be TRBD1 or TRBD2 (5 bases each). This CDR3 comprises 14 residues. Deletions cut 5 bases from V and 7 bases from J, with 15 bases between. Germline assignment: CDR1 SGHVS and CDR2 FQNEAQ. The CDR3 DNA follows: TGTGCCAGCAGCGCCCGGGACCTCGGGAACATTCAGTACTTC. Protein product: CASSARDLGNIQYF. The full variable domain, in which reference TRBV7-8 and TRBJ2-4 provide the parts outside the CDR3, is GAGVSQSPRYKVAKRGQDVALRCDPISGHVSLFWYQQALGQGPEFLTYFQNEAQLDKSGLPSDRFFAERPEGSVSTLKIQRTQQEDSAVYLCASSARDLGNIQYFGAGTRLSVL.

The rearrangement uses TRBV7-9 and TRBJ2-1; no firm D call. This CDR3 is 15 amino acids long. V gave up 5 bases and J gave up 0 bases, with 11 bases separating them. CDR1 is SEHNR and CDR2 is FQNEAQ in the germline V gene (reference sequence). The CDR3 loop is CASSRSKNSYNEQFF. In DNA form, the CDR3 reads TGTGCCAGCAGCCGAAGTAAAAACTCCTACAATGAGCAGTTCTTC.

The chain joins TRBV14 to TRBJ2-2; D call uncertain. Germline V lookup: CDR1 SGHDN, CDR2 FVKESK. V was pared by 1 base and J by 6 bases, with 6 bases between. This CDR3 is built from 13 residues. The DNA of the CDR3 is TGTGCCAGCAGCCAAGTCTTCCCCGGGGAGCTGTTTTTT. This encodes CASSQVFPGELFF.

The gene calls are TRBV29-1 and TRBJ2-3; 10 bases line up with TRBD2. The CDR3 covers 14 residues. The germline V gene has CDR1 SQVTM and CDR2 ANQGSEA. J was trimmed by 4 bases and V by 4 bases; bases with no gene match: 5. DNA of the CDR3: TGCAGCGTTGTAGGTCTAGCGGGAGCAGATACGCAGTATTTT. As protein: CSVVGLAGADTQYF.

The genes are TRBV29-1 and TRBJ2-1; TRBD2 matches at 11 bases. CDR1 and CDR2 (germline): SQVTM, ANQGSEA. Trimming cost V 5 bases and J 7 bases; bases outside gene matches: 7. The CDR3 runs to 14 residues. CDR3: CSVSTSGRINEQFF. The DNA of the CDR3 is TGCAGCGTTTCTACTAGCGGGAGAATTAATGAGCAGTTCTTC.

This clone was counted once. The gene calls are TRBV7-2 and TRBJ2-3; D may be TRBD1 or TRBD2 (6 bases each). V was clipped by 1 base and J by 1 base, with 15 bases between them. Germline CDR1 SGHTA, CDR2 FQGNSA. The CDR3 sequence is 17 residues long. CDR3 sequence (DNA): TGTGCCAGCAGCTTAGAGGGGGGCCTAGGGGGCACAGATACGCAGTATTTT. Protein: CASSLEGGLGGTDTQYF. Combining the CDR3 with reference TRBV7-2 and TRBJ2-3 gives the whole variable domain GAGVSQSPSNKVTEKGKDVELRCDPISGHTALYWYRQSLGQGLEFLIYFQGNSAPDKSGLPSDRFSAERTGGSVSTLTIQRTQQEDSAVYLCASSLEGGLGGTDTQYFGPGTRLTVL.

CDR3 DNA sequence: TGTGCCAGCAGCCCGGGACAGGGGTTCCGGAACACTGAAGCTTTCTTT. It yields the protein CASSPGQGFRNTEAFF. The gene calls are TRBV7-4 and TRBJ1-1; TRBD1 aligns across 10 bases. The CDR3 has 16 residues. CDR1 and CDR2 from the germline V gene are SGHVT and SQSDAQ. V lost 5 bases to trimming and J lost 1 base; unmatched junction nucleotides: 7.

The J gene is TRBJ2-3, the V gene TRBV19; D gene ambiguous. The CDR3 is 17 residues long. CDR1 LNHDA and CDR2 SQIVND come from the germline V gene (reference sequence). V lost 5 bases and J 5 bases, leaving 23 bases between the germline ends. The CDR3 reads CASSPAHLGLAGDTQYF. CDR3 nucleotide sequence: TGTGCCAGTAGTCCCGCTCATTTGGGTCTGGCAGGAGATACGCAGTATTTT.

Note on this clone: At the DNA level, this CDR3 is encoded by other sequences in the same sample as well. CDR3 sequence: CASSLTGSSYNEQFF. The CDR3 nucleotides are TGTGCCAGCAGTTTGACAGGAAGCTCCTACAATGAGCAGTTCTTC. This chain links TRBV27 with TRBJ2-1; D is possibly TRBD1 (6 bases). This CDR3 region has 15 residues. V dropped 3 bases and J dropped 0 bases, with 9 bases sitting between them. CDR1 is MNHEY, CDR2 SMNVEV, per germline (reference sequence).